This TCR beta chain came from a study of blood T cell repertoires in COVID-19. Overall study: The study drew acute and convalescent COVID-19 samples from the United States, Italy and Spain. Nucleic acid was either cDNA or gDNA, and it came from T cells, B-cell-depleted T cells, or PBMCs.

This clone was recorded once. Between the trimmed V and J ends, which lost 5 bases and 3 bases, there was a span of 11 bases. There are 15 residues in the CDR3. Germline CDR1 reads SNHLY; CDR2 reads FYNNEI. Source study methods: Reference gene primer amplification in the assay estimated nucleated cell counts. Using immunoSEQ multiplex PCR, the repertoire was profiled, and TCRdb retains in-frame clones only, with some absent. V and J calls and clone size are as listed in that table; D and trimming were resolved from the DNA. The table lists tens of thousands of clones, around 80% of them singletons, with about an eighth in the top ten.

The sequenced sample was peripheral blood. The TCR comes from a human donor in a cohort sampled during active COVID-19. V is TRBV2 and J is TRBJ1-6; a weak D match, TRBD1 (5 bases). The CDR3 spells CASSFTTVYNSPLHF. DNA of the CDR3: TGTGCCAGCAGTTTCACGACAGTCTATAATTCACCCCTCCACTTT.